The T cell receptor (beta chain) under discussion was sequenced for a study of OX40 agonist ivuxolimab in advanced cancers. Regarding the study as a whole: Low clonal expansion, among the lowest seen, marked partial responders at 0.1-3.0 mg/kg. Some patients without response likewise showed low normalized clonal expansion. Clonal expansion by week 6 occurred in CD4+ and CD8+ blood T cells (at 0.1 to 3.0 mg/kg).

The table came from immunoSEQ multiplex PCR; TCRdb's copy has only in-frame clones and leaves some out. The table shows about 21,000 clones, with 88% occurring only once. This clone was counted a single time. Antigen unknown. This TCR came from an adult with an advanced solid tumor such as melanoma, head and neck, liver or kidney cancer. This specimen was CD4+ or CD8+ T cells sorted from blood, taken in a trial of the OX40 agonist ivuxolimab.

The CDR3 DNA reads TGTGCCAGCAGCCCGGGGAGGGTAGGCACTGAAGCTTTCTTT. Amino acids: CASSPGRVGTEAFF. The J gene is TRBJ1-1, the V gene TRBV7-6, with D uncertain. The CDR3 contains 14 residues. In germline, CDR1 is SGHVS, CDR2 FNYEAQ. V was trimmed by 5 bases and J by 4 bases, leaving 14 bases between them.